These T cell receptor beta chains were read from a single sample in a study of regulatory T cells in long-lasting Graves disease. TCRdb passed the multiplex PCR reads through MiXCR, listing each CDR3 protein once. The top ten hold approximately 15% of the sample, which has 250,000 or so distinct CDR3 sequences, 20% seen once. Sequenced material: peripheral blood mononuclear cells (PBMCs), taken at new diagnosis, from a patient treated with antithyroid drugs. The receptors originated from a female donor with Graves disease. Each CDR3 is given with its conserved first and last residue. A D gene is named only where the DNA matches it firmly. Size tells how often a clone was seen (once, few, many) or the class of an expanded clone, and some rows leave it out.

>TRBJ2-7|many|TRBD2|TRBV7-2
TGTGCCAGCAGCCACGGGGTCGGCGGGGGTTACGAGCAGTACTTC
CASSHGVGGGYEQYF
>TRBJ2-3|many|TRBD2|TRBV7-3
TGTGCCAGCAGCTCGGGGGGGTTAGATACGCAGTATTTT
CASSSGGLDTQYF
>TRBJ1-5|few|TRBD1|TRBV4-3
TGCGCCAGCAGCCAAGAAGACGGCACAGGGGCCTATAGCAATCAGCCCCAGCATTTT
CASSQEDGTGAYSNQPQHF
>TRBJ2-5|.|.|TRBV3-1
TGTGCCAGCGCCGAGGGGGCCCAGTACTTC
CASAEGAQYF
>TRBJ2-1|once|TRBD2|TRBV11-3
TGTGCCAGCAAGCTAGGGACTAGCGGGAGACGAGTGCAGTTCTTC
CASKLGTSGRRVQFF
>TRBJ2-1|many|.|TRBV20-1
TGCAGTGCTAGAGCGTACCCCGGGACCTACAATGAGCAGTTCTTC
CSARAYPGTYNEQFF
>TRBJ1-2|many|.|TRBV5-4
TGTGCCAGCAGCTTGGACAGCCAAGCCTATGGCTACACCTTC
CASSLDSQAYGYTF
>TRBJ2-3|many|TRBD2|TRBV12-3/TRBV12-4
TGTGCCAGCAGTTCCAAGACTAGCGGGGGTCTCCCTACTAGCACAGATACGCAGTATTTT
CASSSKTSGGLPTSTDTQYF
>TRBJ2-3|.|.|TRBV6-2/TRBV6-3
TGTGCCAGCTTTAGGGGGAGGGCCAAGACAGATACGCAGTATTTT
CASFRGRAKTDTQYF
>TRBJ2-5|many|TRBD1|TRBV6-1
TGTGCCAGCAGCAGGACAGGGACACAAGAGACCCAGTACTTC
CASSRTGTQETQYF
>TRBJ2-3|.|.|TRBV5-1
TGCGCCAGCAGCTTGGGAAAAACATTTAGCACAGATACGCAGTATTTT
CASSLGKTFSTDTQYF
>TRBJ1-1|.|.|TRBV20-1
TGCAGTGCTAGAGCCGGGGTGAACACTGAAGCTTTCTTT
CSARAGVNTEAFF
>TRBJ2-3|.|TRBD2|TRBV9
TGTGCCAGCAGCCTCCTGGGTGGAGGACTAGCGGGTACAGATACGCAGTATTTT
CASSLLGGGLAGTDTQYF
>TRBJ1-2|many|.|TRBV12-3/TRBV12-4
TGTGCCAGCAGTCCACCCAGGGGCGGTGGCTACACCTTC
CASSPPRGGGYTF
>TRBJ2-3|many|.|TRBV3-1
TGTGCCAGCAGCCCCCTTGCTAGCGCCGATACGCAGTATTTT
CASSPLASADTQYF
>TRBJ1-1|many|TRBD1|TRBV28
TGTGCCAGCAGTCCCCTAGGGCAGGGGGTTCACACTGAAGCTTTCTTT
CASSPLGQGVHTEAFF
>TRBJ1-5|.|.|TRBV30
TGTGCCTGGAGTGTACGCTGGGATCAGCCCCAGCATTTT
CAWSVRWDQPQHF
>TRBJ1-1|many|TRBD1|TRBV5-1
TGCGCCAGCAGCGCGACAGGGGACAACACTGAAGCTTTCTTT
CASSATGDNTEAFF
>TRBJ2-7|many|TRBD2|TRBV5-1
TGCGCCAGCACCGCTAGCGGGGGGTCCATGGGGGAGCAGTACTTC
CASTASGGSMGEQYF
>TRBJ2-7|.|.|TRBV3-1
TGTGCCAGCAGCCAACGAAGGGACCAAAGCTCCTACGAGCAGTACTTC
CASSQRRDQSSYEQYF
>TRBJ1-3|few|TRBD1|TRBV5-6
TGTGCCAGCGGACAGGGGGCAGTAAACACCATATATTTT
CASGQGAVNTIYF
>TRBJ2-7|many|.|TRBV27
TGTGCCAGCAGTTTAACGGTTCAGGAGTACGAGCAGTACTTC
CASSLTVQEYEQYF
>TRBJ2-7|many|TRBD1|TRBV15
TGTGCCACCAGCAGAGGTGGACAGGGGGCATCCGAGCAGTACTTC
CATSRGGQGASEQYF
>TRBJ2-4|many|TRBD1|TRBV5-1
TGCGCCAGCAGCCAAACAGGGGGCCGAAACATTCAGTACTTC
CASSQTGGRNIQYF
>TRBJ1-5|few|.|TRBV19
TGTGCCAGTAGTATAGTGGGCGGGAATCAGCCCCAGCATTTT
CASSIVGGNQPQHF
>TRBJ1-2|many|.|TRBV4-3
TGCGCCAGCAGCCAAGATTCGCGAACAACCAACTATGGCTACACCTTC
CASSQDSRTTNYGYTF
>TRBJ2-5|many|TRBD2|TRBV6-2/TRBV6-3
TGTGCCAGCAAGAGGAGGGCTAGCGGTCGGCAGACCCAGTACTTC
CASKRRASGRQTQYF
>TRBJ2-7|many|.|TRBV7-9
TGTGCCAGCAGCTTAGCGGGACACCAATCCTACGAGCAGTACTTC
CASSLAGHQSYEQYF
>TRBJ1-1|.|.|TRBV19
TGTGCCAGTAGTACCCCCCCGAGGGGTAGGTTGGGCACTGAAGCTTTCTTT
CASSTPPRGRLGTEAFF
>TRBJ2-7|.|TRBD1|TRBV14
TGTGCCAGCAGCCGCGGGCTCAAGGGGGACAGGGGGTACGAGCAGTACTTC
CASSRGLKGDRGYEQYF
>TRBJ2-3|many|TRBD2|TRBV20-1
TGCAGTGCTGTCCTGACTAGCGGGGGATCAGATACGCAGTATTTT
CSAVLTSGGSDTQYF
>TRBJ1-2|.|.|TRBV5-1
TGCGCCAGCAGCCTGGAGTGGGGCACGGGTGGCTACACCTTC
CASSLEWGTGGYTF
>TRBJ2-7|many|TRBD2|TRBV4-1
TGCGCCAGCAGCCAGTCCCCCCGGGAGGGCTTCAACGAGCAGTACTTC
CASSQSPREGFNEQYF
>TRBJ1-2|many|.|TRBV15
TGTGCCACCAGCAGAGGACCTAATAGGGGCTACACCTTC
CATSRGPNRGYTF
>TRBJ1-1|many|TRBD1|TRBV18
TGTGCCACCCGGACAGGGCTGAACACTGAAGCTTTCTTT
CATRTGLNTEAFF
>TRBJ2-5|many|.|TRBV20-1
TGCAGTGCTAGAGAGGGGACTCGCCAGTACTTC
CSAREGTRQYF
>TRBJ2-4|many|.|TRBV11-2
TGTGCCAGCAGCTACATCACAGCCAAAAACATTCAGTACTTC
CASSYITAKNIQYF
>TRBJ1-2|.|.|TRBV24-1
TGTGCCACCAGTGATACTGGACATCGGTGGGGCTACACCTTC
CATSDTGHRWGYTF
>TRBJ1-1|many|.|TRBV10-2
TGCGCCAGCAGTCGTATACTGGTTAGGGACACTGAAGCTTTCTTT
CASSRILVRDTEAFF
>TRBJ2-7|.|.|TRBV5-6
TGTGCCAGCAGTAAGGTCTCCTGGCAAATCCACGAGCAGTACTTC
CASSKVSWQIHEQYF
>TRBJ1-5|many|.|TRBV20-1
TGCAGTGCTAGTTATGGAGGCAATCAGCCCCAGCATTTT
CSASYGGNQPQHF
>TRBJ2-1|many|.|TRBV7-2
TGTGCCAGCAGCTTTGGCCCCAATGAGCAGTTCTTC
CASSFGPNEQFF
>TRBJ1-6|.|.|TRBV9
TGTGCCAGCAGCCCTGAGTTGGGCTCCTATAATTCACCCCTCCACTTT
CASSPELGSYNSPLHF
>TRBJ2-5|.|TRBD2|TRBV20-1
TGCAGTGCGCAGACTAGCGGGGGGTCCGGGACCCAGTACTTC
CSAQTSGGSGTQYF
>TRBJ1-1|many|.|TRBV9
TGTGCCAGCAGCGTCCAAATGAACACTGAAGCTTTCTTT
CASSVQMNTEAFF
>TRBJ1-5|many|.|TRBV2
TGTGCCAGCAGTGGCAGTTATAGCAATCAGCCCCAGCATTTT
CASSGSYSNQPQHF
>TRBJ2-1|many|TRBD2|TRBV20-1
TGCAGTGCAACGCCGACTAGCGGGGTTAATGAGCAGTTCTTC
CSATPTSGVNEQFF
>TRBJ1-2|many|.|TRBV19
TGTGCCAGTAGTATCGGGGGGTTTGATTATGGCTACACCTTC
CASSIGGFDYGYTF
>TRBJ1-5|many|.|TRBV4-3
TGCGCCAGCAGCCAAGGCAGGTGGGATCAGCCCCAGCATTTT
CASSQGRWDQPQHF
>TRBJ1-1|.|.|TRBV4-1
TGCGCCAGCAGCCAGAGGGCCGCGACTGAAGCTTTCTTT
CASSQRAATEAFF
>TRBJ2-2|.|.|TRBV28
TGTGCCAGCAGTCGCCAAAGCAAGGACACCGGGGAGCTGTTTTTT
CASSRQSKDTGELFF
>TRBJ2-3|many|TRBD2|TRBV29-1
TGCAGCGTCGTTCCTCTAGCGGGGGATAGGGATACGCAGTATTTT
CSVVPLAGDRDTQYF
>TRBJ2-7|many|.|TRBV20-1
TGCAGTGCTGCCCGTACATTCTACGAGCAGTACTTC
CSAARTFYEQYF
>TRBJ2-7|many|.|TRBV20-1
TGCAGTGCTAGGCCAATCTATAGCTCCTACGAGCAGTACTTC
CSARPIYSSYEQYF
>TRBJ2-1|.|.|TRBV5-1
TGCGCCAGCAGCTTGGGTTTCATCAATGAGCAGTTCTTC
CASSLGFINEQFF
>TRBJ2-7|.|TRBD2|TRBV18
TGTGCCAACTCACCCTCTCGACTAGCGGCCTCCTACGAGCAGTACTTC
CANSPSRLAASYEQYF
>TRBJ2-7|many|TRBD1|TRBV7-8
TGTGCCAGCAGCACACGAGTGATGACAGGGGCCCAAGGGTACGAGCAGTACTTC
CASSTRVMTGAQGYEQYF
>TRBJ1-1|many|.|TRBV13
TGTGCCAGCAGCTCCCGGGATAGAAACACTGAAGCTTTCTTT
CASSSRDRNTEAFF
>TRBJ2-3|.|.|TRBV19
TGTGCCAGTAGTAGTACAGCTTCCTACACAGATACGCAGTATTTT
CASSSTASYTDTQYF